Each of the 28 T cell receptor beta chains below was sequenced from the same sample in a study of control samples from healthy donors and cancer patients. This table comes from immunoSEQ multiplex PCR, and its TCRdb copy is limited to in-frame clones, with some not included. Of some 130,000 clones listed, about 95% are singletons. The sequenced sample consisted of blood. The receptor source for this set is a man between 25 and 39 years old in good health.

V usage is TRBV4-3 and J usage is TRBJ2-1, with a tentative D call TRBD2 (6 bases). V gave up 3 bases and J gave up 8 bases, with 23 bases separating them. The CDR3 is 17 residues long. Germline CDR1 reads LGHNA; CDR2 reads YSLEER. The CDR3 protein is CASSQASTWRANHEQFF. CDR3 DNA sequence: TGCGCCAGCAGCCAGGCTTCGACCTGGAGGGCAAACCATGAGCAGTTCTTC.

This clone was detected only once. This sequence joins TRBV19 and TRBJ1-1; the match to TRBD1 covers 8 bases. V lost 5 bases, J lost 5 bases, and 10 bases stayed unmatched. Germline values: CDR1 LNHDA, CDR2 SQIVND (reference sequence). The CDR3 spans 15 residues. CDR3 sequence: CASSALGQGGTEAFF. The CDR3 DNA reads as TGTGCCAGTAGTGCCCTTGGACAGGGTGGAACTGAAGCTTTCTTT. The entire variable domain, with the rest obtained from reference TRBV19 and TRBJ1-1, is as follows: DGGITQSPKYLFRKEGQNVTLSCEQNLNHDAMYWYRQDPGQGLRLIYYSQIVNDFQKGDIAEGYSVSREKKESFPLTVTSAQKNPTAFYLCASSALGQGGTEAFFGQGTRLTVV.

About this clone itself: Additional DNA sequences in this sample encode the identical CDR3. CDR3 DNA: TGTGCCAGCAGCTTGGGCCCCACCGGGGAGCTGTTTTTT. It encodes CASSLGPTGELFF. The rearrangement joins TRBV5-6 to TRBJ2-2; D remains unclear. The CDR3 spans 13 residues. CDR1 is SGHDT, CDR2 YYEEEE, per germline. Trimming stripped 0 bases from V and 4 bases from J, with 4 bases between. The full variable domain, with the rest looked up from reference TRBV5-6 and TRBJ2-2, is DAGVTQSPTHLIKTRGQQVTLRCSPKSGHDTVSWYQQALGQGPQFIFQYYEEEERQRGNFPDRFSGHQFPNYSSELNVNALLLGDSALYLCASSLGPTGELFFGEGSRLTVL.

V gene TRBV28 combines with J gene TRBJ2-7; D gene ambiguous. In germline, CDR1 is MDHEN, CDR2 SYDVKM. The CDR3 sequence is 13 residues long. Trimming removed 6 bases at V and 4 bases at J, with 13 bases between. The CDR3 DNA reads TGTGCCAGCAGGCCCTCCATGGAATACGAGCAGTACTTC. It encodes CASRPSMEYEQYF.

This clone showed up just a few times. The chain uses TRBV19 and TRBJ2-2, with 7 bases lining up with TRBD2. Germline V gene data show CDR1 as LNHDA and CDR2 as SQIVND (reference sequence). The CDR3 has 15 residues. The V segment lost 5 bases and the J segment 7 bases; nucleotides outside the gene matches: 10. The CDR3 loop reads CASSAYGGFGGELFF. CDR3 nucleotide sequence: TGTGCCAGTAGTGCCTACGGGGGGTTTGGCGGGGAGCTGTTTTTT.

The chain joins TRBV5-4 to TRBJ2-3; a possible D gene is TRBD2 (7 bases). The CDR3 has 16 residues. Trimming cost V 3 bases and J 3 bases, with 17 bases left between them. Per the germline V gene, CDR1 is SGHNT and CDR2 is YYREEE (reference sequence). CDR3: CASSWGGQGLTDTQYF. The CDR3 DNA reads as TGTGCCAGCAGCTGGGGGGGGCAGGGTTTAACAGATACGCAGTATTTT.

V is TRBV11-1 and J is TRBJ2-7; 8 bases match TRBD2. The CDR3 extends over 14 amino acids. The V segment lost 6 bases and the J segment 3 bases; nucleotides outside the gene matches: 7. Germline values: CDR1 SGHAT, CDR2 FQDESV (reference sequence). In nucleotides, the CDR3 is TGTGCCAGCAGTCGAGGACTAGCCGGCTACGAGCAGTACTTC. It encodes CASSRGLAGYEQYF.

The V gene is TRBV9, the J gene TRBJ2-2; no firm D call. The CDR3 is made up of 13 amino acids. Germline loops: CDR1 SGDLS, CDR2 YYNGEE. V was shortened by 0 bases and J by 2 bases, with 2 bases between the two germline ends. The CDR3 protein is CASSVGNTGELFF. CDR3 bases: TGTGCCAGCAGCGTAGGCAACACCGGGGAGCTGTTTTTT.

The CDR3 region is CASSRDPGGSTEAFF. CDR3 DNA: TGTGCCAGCAGTCGCGACCCCGGGGGGTCCACTGAAGCTTTCTTT. The chain has TRBV6-5 and TRBJ1-1; possible D gene TRBD1, 5 bases. The CDR3 covers 15 residues. Germline values: CDR1 MNHEY, CDR2 SVGAGI. Trimming took 5 bases from V and 4 from J, leaving 17 bases between them.

The rearrangement joins TRBV2 to TRBJ2-4; either TRBD1 or TRBD2 may supply D (5 bases each). The CDR3 length is 12 residues. The ends were cut back, 5 bases at V and 11 bases at J, with 13 bases in the middle. Per the germline V gene, CDR1 is SNHLY and CDR2 is FYNNEI. The CDR3 coding sequence is TGTGCCAGCAGTACAGGAGAGGGAGTTCAGTACTTC. Its translation is CASSTGEGVQYF.

The V call is TRBV30, the J call TRBJ2-1; TRBD1 might be the D (6 bases). This CDR3 contains 14 residues. With 2 bases removed from V and 4 bases from J, the gap between germline ends came to 12 bases. Germline assignment: CDR1 GTSNPN and CDR2 SVGIG (reference sequence). CDR3: CAWSPQQGYNEQFF. CDR3 nucleotides: TGTGCCTGGAGTCCCCAACAGGGTTACAATGAGCAGTTCTTC.

The CDR3 is CASSSGANTEAFF. In nucleotides, the CDR3 is TGTGCCAGCAGCTCCGGGGCGAACACTGAAGCTTTCTTT. The chain uses TRBV11-3 and TRBJ1-1; tentative D call: TRBD1 (5 bases). V was shortened by 4 bases and J by 1 base, with 7 bases between the two germline ends. Per the germline V gene, CDR1 is SGHNT and CDR2 is YENEEA. The CDR3 sequence is 13 residues long. Supplemented by reference TRBV11-3 and TRBJ1-1, the full variable domain reads EAGVVQSPRYKIIEKKQPVAFWCNPISGHNTLYWYLQNLGQGPELLIRYENEEAVDDSQLPKDRFSAERLKGVDSTLKIQPAELGDSAVYLCASSSGANTEAFFGQGTRLTVV.

The chain employs TRBV27 and TRBJ1-1; TRBD1 matches at 10 bases. The CDR3 sequence is 15 residues long. With 6 bases clipped from V and 3 bases from J, the junction kept 7 bases outside the gene matches. Germline assignment: CDR1 MNHEY and CDR2 SMNVEV (reference sequence). The CDR3 DNA sequence: TGTGCCAGCAGATTACGACAGGGGGCGTACACTGAAGCTTTCTTT. Encoded protein: CASRLRQGAYTEAFF.

In regard to this clone: This sample includes further DNA sequences coding for the same CDR3. The chain carries TRBV3-1 (or the pseudogene TRBV3-2) and TRBJ1-5; D uncertain. V was trimmed by 0 bases and J by 5 bases, leaving 5 bases between them. The germline gives CDR1 LGHDT, CDR2 YNNKEL (reference sequence). The CDR3 contains 13 residues. In DNA, the CDR3 is TGTGCCAGCAGCCAAGATAGAGATCAGCCCCAGCATTTT. This codes for CASSQDRDQPQHF.

This clone has a handful of counts. Other DNA sequences from this sample encode an identical CDR3 as well. This chain connects TRBV7-9 to TRBJ2-3; D unclear. This CDR3 comprises 11 residues. The V end was cut by 2 bases, the J end by 6 bases, with 3 bases between. Germline CDR1 reads SEHNR; CDR2 reads FQNEAQ (reference sequence). The CDR3 bases are TGTGCCAGCAGCTTAAGGGATACGCAGTATTTT. Translated: CASSLRDTQYF.

The chain employs TRBV7-9 and TRBJ2-5; 10 bases match TRBD1. Germline lookup yields CDR1 SEHNR and CDR2 FQNEAQ (reference sequence). V shed 5 bases, J shed 5 bases, and the junction held 8 bases outside the gene matches. The CDR3 contains 15 residues. In DNA form, the CDR3 reads TGTGCCAGCAGCGCCTGGGACAGGGGAGGTGAGACCCAGTACTTC. It specifies CASSAWDRGGETQYF.

This CDR3 is CASSSPHMANTEAFF. As DNA, the CDR3 is TGTGCCAGCAGTTCACCCCACATGGCGAACACTGAAGCTTTCTTT. This chain uses TRBV6-2 or TRBV6-3 with TRBJ1-1; D is unresolved. Trimming stripped 4 bases from V and 1 base from J, with 13 bases between. The CDR3 runs to 15 residues. The germline V gene has CDR1 MNHEY and CDR2 SVGEGT.

This chain joins TRBV7-2 and TRBJ2-3; TRBD2 aligns across 7 bases. The germline CDR1 and CDR2 sequences are SGHTA and FQGNSA. The V and J ends lost 1 base and 2 bases, in that order; junction bases with no gene match: 3. The CDR3 is 15 amino acids. In DNA form, the CDR3 reads TGTGCCAGCAGCTTAGTCCGGGGGGACACAGATACGCAGTATTTT. Amino acids: CASSLVRGDTDTQYF.

This chain joins TRBV7-2 and TRBJ1-4, with 7 bases identical to TRBD1. CDR3 size: 18 residues. The V gene's germline CDR1 is SGHTA and CDR2 FQGNSA. V was pared by 1 base and J by 2 bases, with 10 bases of the junction left unmatched. CDR3: CASSLEWPGGRTNEKLFF. CDR3 in DNA: TGTGCCAGCAGCTTAGAGTGGCCAGGGGGAAGGACTAATGAAAAACTGTTTTTT. The whole variable domain, remainder taken from reference TRBV7-2 and TRBJ1-4, is GAGVSQSPSNKVTEKGKDVELRCDPISGHTALYWYRQSLGQGLEFLIYFQGNSAPDKSGLPSDRFSAERTGGSVSTLTIQRTQQEDSAVYLCASSLEWPGGRTNEKLFFGSGTQLSVL.

The chain has TRBV10-3 and TRBJ1-3; D gene uncertain. The germline gives CDR1 ENHRY, CDR2 SYGVKD. V was trimmed by 6 bases and J by 4 bases, leaving 10 bases between them. The CDR3 sequence is 13 residues long. As DNA, the CDR3 is TGTGCCATCAGCCCTAATAACGGAAACACCATATATTTT. Its translation: CAISPNNGNTIYF.

The chain has TRBV25-1 and TRBJ1-4; maybe TRBD1 (6 bases). This CDR3 is built from 15 residues. The V gene lost 0 bases and the J gene lost 6 bases, with 11 bases spanning the gap. Germline assignment: CDR1 MGHDK and CDR2 SYGVNS. The chain's CDR3 is CASSEYDRSYEKLFF. In DNA form, the CDR3 reads TGTGCCAGCAGTGAATATGACAGGTCCTATGAAAAACTGTTTTTT. The full variable domain, completed using reference TRBV25-1 and TRBJ1-4, is EADIYQTPRYLVIGTGKKITLECSQTMGHDKMYWYQQDPGMELHLIHYSYGVNSTEKGDLSSESTVSRIRTEHFPLTLESARPSHTSQYLCASSEYDRSYEKLFFGSGTQLSVL.

The chain has TRBV4-3 and TRBJ2-2; D unclear. The germline V gene has CDR1 LGHNA and CDR2 YSLEER. The CDR3 is 16 amino acids. Trimming left V 1 base short and J 3 bases short, with 12 bases between. In nucleotides, the CDR3 is TGCGCCAGCAGCCAAGTCTGGCCAGCCCACACCGGGGAGCTGTTTTTT. Its protein product is CASSQVWPAHTGELFF.

This clone showed up just once. The V gene is TRBV5-4, the J gene TRBJ2-1; the match to TRBD2 covers 8 bases. The CDR3 consists of 17 residues. Per germline, CDR1 SGHNT and CDR2 YYREEE (reference sequence). V shed 0 bases and J 3 bases; nucleotides not matched to a gene: 8. The CDR3 loop is CASSLGAGGGIYNEQFF. Here the CDR3 DNA reads TGTGCCAGCAGCTTGGGGGCTGGCGGGGGGATCTACAATGAGCAGTTCTTC.

The rearrangement uses TRBV25-1 and TRBJ1-5; a weak D match, TRBD1 (6 bases). From germline, CDR1 is MGHDK and CDR2 SYGVNS. V gave up 3 bases and J gave up 9 bases, with 21 bases separating them. The CDR3 has 16 amino acids. The CDR3 DNA sequence: TGTGCCAGCAGTGAGGGGGCCGGGGGGCGTGAGTGGCCCCAGCATTTT. Its translation: CASSEGAGGREWPQHF.

The chain employs TRBV3-1 (or the pseudogene TRBV3-2) and TRBJ1-5; a possible D gene is TRBD1 (6 bases). The CDR3 extends over 15 amino acids. Trimming stripped 1 base from V and 3 bases from J, with 10 bases between. The V gene's germline CDR1 is LGHDT and CDR2 YNNKEL (reference sequence). CDR3 sequence reads: CASSQGRGLNQPQHF. DNA of the CDR3: TGTGCCAGCAGCCAAGGACGGGGGCTCAATCAGCCCCAGCATTTT.

The chain uses TRBV10-2 and TRBJ2-3; the D is unclear. The CDR3 is 15 residues long. CDR1 WSHSY and CDR2 SAAADI come from the germline V gene. The V end was cut by 8 bases, the J end by 0 bases, with 15 bases between. The CDR3 here is CASGRSMSSTDTQYF. CDR3 DNA sequence: TGCGCCAGCGGAAGGAGTATGTCTAGCACAGATACGCAGTATTTT.

J is TRBJ2-7 and V is TRBV30; 9 bases align to TRBD1. CDR3 length: 14 residues. V lost 5 bases and J lost 0; bases outside the gene matches: 5. CDR1 is GTSNPN and CDR2 is SVGIG in the germline V gene (reference sequence). CDR3 bases: TGTGCCTGGGCTGACAGGGGGTACTCCTACGAGCAGTACTTC. It specifies CAWADRGYSYEQYF.

This sequence joins TRBV10-1 and TRBJ1-5; 12 bases fit TRBD1. The CDR3 contains 18 residues. J gave up 2 bases and V 6 bases, and 11 bases lay outside the gene matches. CDR1 and CDR2 from the germline V gene are WNHNN and SYGVQD (reference sequence). CDR3: CASRGTGGVNFGNQPQHF. The CDR3 bases are TGCGCCAGCAGGGGGACAGGGGGCGTAAATTTTGGCAATCAGCCCCAGCATTTT.